This T cell receptor beta chain is drawn from a study of T cell repertoires in cytomegalovirus infection. Turning to the study itself: Public signatures in TCR beta pointed to CMV infection and matching HLA type. Study-wide results and limits: The cumulative frequency of public TCR beta families identified carriers of CMV plus the relevant HLA.

TCRdb re-called the reads through MiXCR, storing one row per CDR3 protein. Of around 140,000 distinct CDR3 sequences in the sample, 32% were seen once. This clonotype was observed a handful of times. The antigen remains undetermined. V dropped 5 bases and J dropped 5 bases, with 16 bases sitting between them. The CDR3 is made up of 15 amino acids. Germline V CDR1 and CDR2: SGHVS, FNYEAQ. The genes are TRBV7-6 and TRBJ2-1; D ambiguous. Source: CD8+ T cells from cultured PBMCs, taken from culture after CMV antigen stimulation. This TCR was recovered from a human donor in good health (CMV status not recorded). Some clones in this sample may be carry-over from other donors' samples. CDR3 residues: CASSPGLTVDNEQFF. CDR3 in DNA: TGTGCCAGCAGCCCTGGCTTGACCGTGGACAATGAGCAGTTCTTC. The complete variable domain, with remaining parts taken from reference TRBV7-6 and TRBJ2-1, reads GAGVSQSPRYKVTKRGQDVALRCDPISGHVSLYWYRQALGQGPEFLTYFNYEAQQDKSGLPNDRFSAERPEGSISTLTIQRTEQRDSAMYRCASSPGLTVDNEQFFGPGTRLTVL.